Detailed here is one T cell receptor (beta chain). This clone showed up many times. Its antigen is currently not known. There are no base qualities to consult, and no much larger clone falls within one base. TCR CDR3 regions were amplified from genomic DNA by multiplex PCR using the deep immunoSEQ assay. Genomic DNA extracted from each cell subset was distributed evenly over all wells of several immunoSEQ 96-well plates, and each plate served as one replicate. For sorted subsets, approximately 200 ng of genomic DNA, equivalent to 25,000 to 30,000 T cell genomes, went into each replicate PCR. Purified libraries were quantified with a Qubit 3.0 fluorometer, sized on a Bioanalyzer 2100, and re-quantified with the KAPA Library Quantification kit. Every immunoSEQ 96-well plate was sequenced on a dedicated single-read 150-cycle Illumina NextSeq 550 flow cell. For the original study's pipeline: The immunoSEQ output contained only junctional sequences without quality scores, so filtering could not match that applied to full-length reads. To assign V/J genes and CDR3, sequences were annotated using PyIR, a Python wrapper for IgBLAST v1.9, with IMGT germline references. Reads were filtered out if the reads had weak V/J assignments (E-value above 1e-6), no CDR3, stop codons, out-of-frame junctions, or ambiguous translated residues. V3J clonotypes were defined as sequences sharing the same inferred V gene, J gene, and CDR3 amino acid sequence. To compute the percentage overlap between repertoires, the number of shared unique clonotypes was divided by the size of the smaller repertoire. Richness of each repertoire was evaluated using RTK rarefaction, the Chao1 estimator, and Recon v2.1 estimates of unobserved clonotypes. For all TCRbeta clonotypes obtained by the gDNA method from a few donors, generation probabilities were computed with OLGA. As stored in TCRdb, this immuneACCESS dataset retains in-frame rearrangements with V and J assigned. A fraction of the clones does not appear; measured against another copy, unresolved V genes explain less than half of the discrepancy, and the remainder lacks a known reason. V, J and clone size are taken as reported in that table, and D and trimming were inferred from the DNA itself. The sample yields about 700,000 clones; just over 90% were counted once. Clones ranked in the top ten supply approximately 25% of the sample.

CD8 naive samples consisted of CD45RO-negative cells that were positively selected for CCR7, yielding a CD45RA+CCR7+ population without TemRA cells. Donors were healthy HIV-negative adults with no recently reported acute infections or vaccinations. Every donor was a Caucasian adult residing in Nashville, Tennessee, USA. Blood was collected by leukapheresis, and PBMCs were isolated by Ficoll-Histopaque density gradient centrifugation and then cryopreserved in liquid nitrogen vapor phase. Purity and quantity of every magnetically sorted T cell population were checked by analytical flow cytometry. Genomic DNA was isolated from every sorted fraction and measured by UV absorbance on a Nanodrop 2000c. This entry is derived from a study of shared clonotypes between healthy human individuals (dated by TCRdb to about 2020). General notes on the study: The cohort included three men and a couple of women between 18 and 49 years of age. For each donor, three plates each were used for CD4 naive and CD4 memory, two plates were used for CD8 naive, and one plate was used for CD8 memory. Blood TCR repertoires of about 5 healthy adults were deeply sequenced to estimate repertoire size and the extent of clonotype sharing between individuals. Libraries were prepared and TCR repertoires were sequenced by different laboratories using diverse techniques, in order to increase sequencing depth and limit assay-specific biases. Each donor's leukapheresis produced roughly between roughly 0.9 and 8.9 billion PBMCs. The research as a whole found: Compared with non-shared clonotypes, clonotypes shared by all four sorted-subset donors had higher generation probabilities. Pairwise subsampling indicated that sequencing depth was expected to affect the degree of clonotype sharing among donors. Even with the large sequencing depth, rarefaction of the sorted-subset datasets indicated that sequencing was incomplete. Because the study included only a small number of donors, the genetic and exposure-history diversity represented was limited. Naive subsets generally had larger estimated clonotype richness than memory subsets. Sampling was restricted to blood, and TCR repertoires in tissues likely differ from the TCR repertoires found in blood. Around 5% of naive CD4, 3.5% of naive CD8, approximately 2.2% of memory CD4, and approximately 0.4% of memory CD8 clonotypes were shared across several donors.

Sequences LGHNA (CDR1) and YSLEER (CDR2) are obtained from the germline V gene. The CDR3 runs 16 amino acids, cysteine and phenylalanine included. The kept DNA is CDR3 alone, 48 bases in frame from the first base. Germline trimming: 0 bases from V, 3 bases from J; junction bases outside gene matches: 7. Rearrangement joined TRBV4-3 to TRBJ2-5, with 7 central nucleotides matching TRBD2. Sample: naive CD8+ T cells sorted from blood. The cell subset or site label of this sample denotes: CD45RA+CCR7+. This clonotype originated in a man aged 25 to 45 in good health. The bases read TGCGCCAGCAGCCAAGACGGGCGGGGGACTGAAGAGACCCAGTACTTC. The resulting protein is CASSQDGRGTEETQYF.